The rows below give T cell receptor beta chains drawn from one sample of a study of T cells in localized non-small cell lung cancer. Method: immunoSEQ multiplex PCR; TCRdb's copy keeps in-frame clones and lacks some. The sample has about 25,000 clones; around nine tenths are singletons. Sequences were derived from peripheral blood, sampled before any cancer treatment. These receptors all stem from a woman between 35 and 70 years old with stage I lung adenocarcinoma. Each CDR3 is given with its conserved first and last residue. A D gene is named only where the DNA matches it firmly. Not all rows give a size; the values are once, few, many and, for expanded clones, a class.

abundance	v_gene	j_gene	d_gene	CDR3aa	CDR3nt
-	TRBV13	TRBJ2-5	-	CASSLVGLQETQYF	TGTGCCAGCAGCTTAGTCGGTTTACAAGAGACCCAGTACTTC
-	TRBV19	TRBJ1-5	TRBD1	CASTLTGFNQPQHF	TGTGCCAGTACCTTGACAGGGTTTAATCAGCCCCAGCATTTT
-	TRBV7-9	TRBJ2-1	-	CASSRGGVNEQFF	TGTGCCAGCAGCCGGGGAGGCGTCAATGAGCAGTTCTTC
-	TRBV5-6	TRBJ2-5	TRBD1	CASRGQGGRETQYF	TGTGCCAGCCGCGGACAGGGTGGACGAGAGACCCAGTACTTC
-	TRBV5-1	TRBJ1-3	-	CASSPNPGSGNTIYF	TGCGCCAGCAGCCCAAACCCCGGGAGCGGAAACACCATATATTTT
once	TRBV28	TRBJ2-7	-	CASSLRHRYYEQYF	TGTGCCAGCAGTTTAAGGCACCGATACTACGAGCAGTACTTC
-	TRBV29-1	TRBJ1-1	-	CSVQTVKGTEAFF	TGCAGCGTTCAGACTGTTAAGGGCACTGAAGCTTTCTTT
once	TRBV7-9	TRBJ2-5	-	CASSLFGSGETQYF	TGTGCCAGCAGCTTATTTGGGTCGGGGGAGACCCAGTACTTC
-	TRBV4-1	TRBJ2-5	TRBD1	CASSHRGQGEETQYF	TGCGCCAGCAGCCATCGCGGACAGGGAGAAGAGACCCAGTACTTC
-	TRBV10-3	TRBJ2-1	TRBD2	CAITPGLVSEQFF	TGTGCCATCACTCCGGGACTAGTGAGTGAGCAGTTCTTC
-	TRBV25-1	TRBJ1-1	-	CASSERRGNTEAFF	TGTGCCAGCAGTGAACGACGGGGGAACACTGAAGCTTTCTTT
-	TRBV15	TRBJ2-7	-	CATSRDPLRQYF	TGTGCCACCAGCAGAGATCCCCTTCGGCAGTACTTC
once	TRBV6-1	TRBJ2-7	-	CASRFGTSEQYF	TGTGCCAGCAGGTTCGGGACGAGCGAGCAGTACTTC
once	TRBV15	TRBJ2-1	TRBD2	CATTPGASGYNEQFF	TGTGCCACCACCCCCGGGGCTAGCGGATACAATGAGCAGTTCTTC
-	TRBV25-1	TRBJ2-7	-	CASRGGLYEQYF	TGTGCCAGCAGAGGCGGATTATACGAGCAGTACTTC
-	TRBV5-1	TRBJ2-1	-	CASSLGTGSALTNEQFF	TGCGCCAGCAGCCTAGGAACGGGGAGTGCCCTAACGAATGAGCAGTTCTTC
once	TRBV5-1	TRBJ1-1	TRBD1	CASRPRPGTGGITEAFF	TGCGCCAGCAGACCTCGACCCGGGACAGGGGGGATCACTGAAGCTTTCTTT
once	TRBV19	TRBJ2-5	TRBD2	CASTEHGRGETQYF	TGTGCCAGTACCGAACACGGGAGGGGAGAGACCCAGTACTTC
-	TRBV28	TRBJ1-1	-	CASSLAGTEAFF	TGTGCCAGCAGCCTAGCAGGGACTGAAGCTTTCTTT
few	TRBV19	TRBJ1-2	TRBD1	CASSMSSGTGFYGYTF	TGTGCCAGTAGTATGTCATCCGGGACAGGGTTCTATGGCTACACCTTC
-	TRBV6-6	TRBJ2-7	-	CASSSPGASYEQYF	TGTGCCAGCAGTTCCCCAGGGGCCTCCTACGAGCAGTACTTC
-	TRBV7-2	TRBJ2-1	-	CASSATLDRSSYNEQFF	TGTGCCAGCAGCGCTACCCTGGACCGAAGCTCCTACAATGAGCAGTTCTTC
-	TRBV4-1	TRBJ1-2	TRBD1	CASSQGPGGGLNYGYTF	TGCGCCAGCAGCCAAGGGCCAGGGGGGGGTTTGAACTATGGCTACACCTTC
-	TRBV28	TRBJ2-7	TRBD1	CASSPPPRDRGKGFSYEQYF	TGTGCCAGCAGTCCTCCTCCCCGGGACAGGGGGAAGGGATTCTCCTACGAGCAGTACTTC
once	TRBV6-6	TRBJ2-5	-	CASSPPVEETQYF	TGTGCCAGCAGTCCTCCGGTAGAAGAGACCCAGTACTTC